This TCR beta chain comes out of a study of blood T cell repertoires in COVID-19. Study overall: Sites in the United States, Italy and Spain provided acute and convalescent COVID-19 samples. Nucleic acid was either cDNA or gDNA, and it came from T cells, B-cell-depleted T cells, or PBMCs.

The CDR3 has 16 amino acids. The V gene lost 7 bases and the J gene lost 3 bases, with 19 bases spanning the gap. Germline CDR1 LNHDA, CDR2 SQIVND (reference sequence). Per the study methods: Reference gene primer amplification yielded estimated nucleated cell counts. Data came from immunoSEQ multiplex PCR; TCRdb stores just in-frame clones and leaves some out. V, J and clone size derive from that table, while D and trimming were established from the DNA sequence. The sample contains approximately 260,000 clones, less than 90% of which appear only once. Sequenced sample: peripheral blood. V usage is TRBV19 and J usage is TRBJ1-5, with a possible D match to TRBD1 (5 bases). The TCR comes from a man in his 60s who had recovered from COVID-19. CDR3 DNA sequence: TGTGCCAGTAAGAGTTACCCCAGGGCGACCAATCAGCCCCAGCATTTT. Translating gives CASKSYPRATNQPQHF.